The clone carrying this T cell receptor beta chain is medium-sized (0.01 to 0.1%). TRB was amplified from around 250-460 ng of blood genomic DNA. The entry originates in a study of T and B cells in COVID-19 patients. The V gene end was trimmed by 8 bases and the J gene end by 7 bases; junction bases not matched to a gene: 9. The CDR3 is made up of 15 amino acids. Germline-derived CDR1 and CDR2 are LNHDA and SQIVND (reference sequence). TRB rearrangements were amplified by multiplex PCR with BIOMED2 TRB-A/B primers. TCRdb passed the multiplex PCR reads through MiXCR, listing each CDR3 protein once. The table has thousands of distinct CDR3 sequences, roughly a fifth seen once; the top ten hold less than 20%.

This chain links TRBV19 with TRBJ1-5, with 12 bases identical to TRBD1. What was sequenced was blood. This TCR derives from a human donor with active COVID-19. The CDR3 coding sequence is TGTGCCAGTGGCCCGGGACAGGGGGCTCACCAGCCCCAGCATTTT. Its translation: CASGPGQGAHQPQHF.